This T cell receptor (beta chain) was captured by sequencing in a study of T cell responses to AZD1222 COVID-19 vaccine listed by TCRdb under 2021. The study in broad terms: TCR sequencing covered some 250 trial participants: some 210 given two doses of AZD1222 and about 26 given two doses of MenACWY control vaccine. Trial participants were enrolled by age into 18-55, 56-69 and 70-plus year subgroups, with around 140, 26 and 57 TCR-sequenced participants respectively. Here is what the overall study found, with its caveats: Most participants were white British and females outnumbered males, and the authors suggested that clonal diversity may have been underestimated. Conclusions about previously exposed vaccinees are limited because only 5 or 6 AZD1222 recipients were SARS-CoV-2 seropositive at baseline. In the small 56-69-year group, the increase in depth fell short of significance, most likely because of low power. Because no day 14 peak-response samples were available, the repertoires could be characterized only after the peak T cell response. Spike-specific TCR breadth and depth rose significantly after two AZD1222 doses compared with day 0 and with MenACWY recipients. The vaccine-associated CD4 TCRs covered the entire spike protein, and the dominant responses fell in regions 160-218 and 743-854. Reportedly, close to half of the unique spike-specific TCRs recognized epitopes lying outside the regions that are mutated in the B.1.351 and B.1.1.7 variants.

The CDR3 regions of human TCRbeta chains were subjected to immunosequencing. The paper's data handling went like this. TCRs in the repertoires were matched against a reference library of SARS-CoV-2-specific TCRs that had been generated with the MIRA antigen-specificity platform. Breadth was defined as the fraction of unique TCRs that were SARS-CoV-2-associated, and depth was defined as the fraction of total T cells that were SARS-CoV-2-associated. Using the MIRA data, every spike-specific TCR was mapped to the spike region that the TCR reacted to and assigned to either a CD4 or a CD8 class. Log10-transformed breadth and depth values were compared by one-way ANOVA with Sidak's multiple comparisons tests. TCRdb mirrors the immuneACCESS table, restricted to in-frame sequences. Some clones are absent from its copies; in checked studies, under half trace to an unresolved V gene, and the reason for the others is unknown. The V and J calls and the clone size are those of that table, but D and trimming were determined from the DNA. Within this sample are tens of thousands of clones, with 88% of them counted one time only. The ten largest make up around 4.5% of the sample.

The sample's time point label is to be understood as: baseline before first vaccination. What the treatment or condition label conveys for this sample: meningococcal conjugate vaccine given as trial control. Vaccinee samples came from UK trials COV001 and COV002, including a single-blind randomized controlled phase 2/3 trial of AZD1222 (ChAdOx1 nCoV-19) in healthy adults. Trial participant PBMC samples were collected at day 0 and day 28 after the second dose for TCRbeta chain sequencing. As regards this clone: Its target antigen remains unknown. Base qualities were left out, and no much larger clone turns up one base away.

V is clipped by 1 base and J by 8 bases, and the sequence between their germline boundaries is 15 bases long. Including the terminal cysteine and phenylalanine, the CDR3 comprises 15 residues. The DNA shown is the 45-base CDR3, in frame from base 1. The germline V gene provides CDR1 SGHTA and CDR2 FQGNSA. The sample consisted of peripheral blood, taken on day 0 of MenACWY control vaccination. The receptor's source is an adult in good health. In this chain, TRBV7-2 is recombined with TRBJ2-1, with a weak D call of TRBD2 (5 bases match). The DNA is as follows: TGTGCCAGCAGCTTAGGGTCGCCTGGGGAGTATGAGCAGTTCTTC. Its protein is CASSLGSPGEYEQFF.